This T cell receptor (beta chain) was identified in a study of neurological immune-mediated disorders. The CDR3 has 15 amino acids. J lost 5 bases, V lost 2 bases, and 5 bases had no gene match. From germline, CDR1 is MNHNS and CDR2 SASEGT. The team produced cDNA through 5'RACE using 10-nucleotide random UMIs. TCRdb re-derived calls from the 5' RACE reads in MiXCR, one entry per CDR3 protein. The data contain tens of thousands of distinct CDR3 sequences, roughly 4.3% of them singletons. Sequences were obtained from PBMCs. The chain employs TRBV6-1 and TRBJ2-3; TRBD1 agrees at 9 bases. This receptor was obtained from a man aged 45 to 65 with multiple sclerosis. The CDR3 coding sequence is TGTGCCAGCAGTGAACAACAGGGGGCAAGAGATACGCAGTATTTT. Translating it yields CASSEQQGARDTQYF.